A selection of T cell receptor beta chains follows, all from one sample in a study of cytomegalovirus exposure and HLA in healthy donors. The method was immunoSEQ multiplex PCR; TCRdb's version includes in-frame clones alone and lacks a portion of them. The sample has roughly 92,000 clones; roughly 80% are singletons. Sequences were obtained from PBMCs. These receptors all come from a woman aged 45-65 years in good health and CMV-seropositive. Both conserved end residues are part of each CDR3. D genes are given only for firm matches. Clone sizes are given selectively: once, few, many, or a class where the clone is expanded.

DNA,CDR3,J,size,D,V
TGCGCCAGCAGACAGTCGAACACCGGGGAGCTGTTTTTT,CASRQSNTGELFF,TRBJ2-2,.,.,TRBV5-1
TGCGCCAGCAGCTTGCCCGGGACAGGGAACTACGAGCAGTACTTC,CASSLPGTGNYEQYF,TRBJ2-7,.,TRBD1,TRBV5-1
TGTGCCAGCAGCTTAGGGGCGGGTAACAGACATTCACCCCTCCACTTT,CASSLGAGNRHSPLHF,TRBJ1-6,once,.,TRBV13
TGCGCCAGCAGCCTGGGACAATCAGATTCACCCCTCCACTTT,CASSLGQSDSPLHF,TRBJ1-6,.,.,TRBV5-1
TGTGCCAGCTCGGCAACCGGGACAGGGGGCTTTGGCTACACCTTC,CASSATGTGGFGYTF,TRBJ1-2,few,TRBD1,TRBV18
TGTGCCACCAGCAGAGCCGGACAGGGGTCTGGAAACACCATATATTTT,CATSRAGQGSGNTIYF,TRBJ1-3,.,TRBD1,TRBV15
TGCGCCAGCAGCTACAAGACAAGGTCGAACACAGATACGCAGTATTTT,CASSYKTRSNTDTQYF,TRBJ2-3,.,.,TRBV5-1
TGTGCCAGTAGTATAGATCCAGCGGGTCCTCGGACAGATACGCAGTATTTT,CASSIDPAGPRTDTQYF,TRBJ2-3,.,.,TRBV19
TGTGCCAGCTCACGGGACATTAACTATGGCTACACCTTC,CASSRDINYGYTF,TRBJ1-2,.,.,TRBV18
TGTGCCAGTGCGACAGTCCTGAATTCACCCCTCCACTTT,CASATVLNSPLHF,TRBJ1-6,once,.,TRBV19
TGTGCCAGCTCATCTGGACAGGGACTTTTCAACTATGGCTACACCTTC,CASSSGQGLFNYGYTF,TRBJ1-2,.,TRBD1,TRBV18
TGCGCCAGCAGCCCTGGTCGGGGGACAGAAAGTGGCTACACCTTC,CASSPGRGTESGYTF,TRBJ1-2,.,TRBD1,TRBV4-1
TGTGCCAGCAGCACCCCGGCGGGGCGGGATACGCAGTATTTT,CASSTPAGRDTQYF,TRBJ2-3,.,.,TRBV5-6
TGTGCCAGCAGCGTAGAAACAGGCTCTGGAAACACCATATATTTT,CASSVETGSGNTIYF,TRBJ1-3,once,.,TRBV9
TGTGCCAGCAGCCCCAAGGACAGGGGTGAAACCGGGGAGCTGTTTTTT,CASSPKDRGETGELFF,TRBJ2-2,.,TRBD1,TRBV5-4
TGCGCCAGCAGCCAAGTCCTCGCCTACGAGCAGTACTTC,CASSQVLAYEQYF,TRBJ2-7,.,.,TRBV4-1
TGTGCCAGCTCAGGAGCGGAGAGCTCCTACAATGAGCAGTTCTTC,CASSGAESSYNEQFF,TRBJ2-1,.,.,TRBV18
TGCGCCAGCAGCCAGTACATTAACACTGAAGCTTTCTTT,CASSQYINTEAFF,TRBJ1-1,.,.,TRBV4-1
TGTGCCAGCAGCTTATCGAGGACTGGAAACACCATATATTTT,CASSLSRTGNTIYF,TRBJ1-3,.,.,TRBV7-9
TGTGCCAGCCAAGAGACAGGGAAAGCTATCGAAAAACTGTTTTTT,CASQETGKAIEKLFF,TRBJ1-4,.,TRBD1,TRBV19
TGCAGCGTTGATTTCGGCACAGATACGCAGTATTTT,CSVDFGTDTQYF,TRBJ2-3,.,.,TRBV29-1
TGTGCCAGTAGTATAAGGGACAGTCCCTCTGGAAACACCATATATTTT,CASSIRDSPSGNTIYF,TRBJ1-3,few,TRBD1,TRBV19
TGTGCCAGCTCACCAAGTTCTCAGGGTCGGGAGACCCAGTACTTC,CASSPSSQGRETQYF,TRBJ2-5,.,.,TRBV18
TGTGCCAGCAAAGACAGTGGGGAAGCTTTCTTT,CASKDSGEAFF,TRBJ1-1,.,.,TRBV6-1
TGTGCCAGCAGTTCAGGACTAGGTGGGATCTACAATGAGCAGTTCTTC,CASSSGLGGIYNEQFF,TRBJ2-1,.,TRBD2,TRBV27
TGTGCCAGCAGTCAGGGGAACTATGGCTACACCTTC,CASSQGNYGYTF,TRBJ1-2,.,.,TRBV2
TGTGCTAGTGGTCCTGCACAGGGGGCTGAGGAGACCCAGTACTTC,CASGPAQGAEETQYF,TRBJ2-5,.,TRBD1,TRBV12-5
TGTGCCAGCAGTTACGGGAGCTCTGGAAACACCATATATTTT,CASSYGSSGNTIYF,TRBJ1-3,.,.,TRBV6-5
TGTGCACTACCAACTAGCGGGGGGGCAGATACGCAGTATTTT,CALPTSGGADTQYF,TRBJ2-3,.,TRBD2,TRBV7-9
TGTGCCAGCAGCTTAGAGTCTAGCGGGAGGGCCCCCCAAGAGACCCAGTACTTC,CASSLESSGRAPQETQYF,TRBJ2-5,once,TRBD2,TRBV7-2
TGCAGCGTCGGGGGGGGGACAGACGGGTACGAGCAGTACTTC,CSVGGGTDGYEQYF,TRBJ2-7,.,.,TRBV29-1